A single sample is the source of the 20 T cell receptor beta chains below, sequenced in a study of cytotoxic CD8 clonotypes in ibrutinib-treated CLL. Assay used: immunoSEQ multiplex PCR; TCRdb lists only in-frame clones, some missing. The repertoire includes 50,000 to 70,000 clones, 54% of them detected once, and approximately 24% sits in the top ten. The starting material was PBMCs, obtained at disease progression, from a patient treated with ibrutinib. The receptors were gathered from a human donor with chronic lymphocytic leukemia.

The J gene is TRBJ1-1, the V gene TRBV27; D gene unclear. CDR3 length equals 13 residues. Trimming stripped 4 bases from V and 1 base from J, with 7 bases between. Germline V lookup: CDR1 MNHEY, CDR2 SMNVEV (reference sequence). CDR3 sequence: CASSSPRNTEAFF. The CDR3 DNA reads TGTGCCAGCAGTTCTCCACGGAACACTGAAGCTTTCTTT.

CDR3 DNA: TGTGCCAGCAGTACCCTAGCTGGAAACACCATATATTTT. Protein product: CASSTLAGNTIYF. The genes are TRBV6-5 and TRBJ1-3, with D unresolved. The CDR3 is 13 residues long. Germline CDR1 reads MNHEY; CDR2 reads SVGAGI. Trimming cost V 5 bases and J 2 bases, with 7 bases left between them.

This chain uses TRBV9 with TRBJ1-6; D gene ambiguous. CDR3 size: 15 residues. Between the trimmed V and J ends, which lost 4 bases and 7 bases, there was a span of 15 bases. Germline V CDR1 and CDR2: SGDLS, YYNGEE. This chain's CDR3 is CASSLQAGGNSPLHF. DNA of the CDR3: TGTGCCAGCAGCCTGCAGGCTGGTGGGAATTCACCCCTCCACTTT.

This clone was detected only a few times. Other nucleotide sequences from this sample produce the same CDR3. This chain links TRBV6-4 with TRBJ1-1, with 8 bases matching TRBD1. J was trimmed by 4 bases and V by 6 bases; bases with no gene match: 10. CDR3 size: 15 residues. Germline CDR1 MRHNA, CDR2 SNTAGT. Written as DNA, the CDR3 is TGTGCCAGCAGCGTGGACAGGGATGTGAGCACTGAAGCTTTCTTT. Encoded protein: CASSVDRDVSTEAFF.

The sample holds one count of this clone. The rearrangement links TRBV5-1 to TRBJ2-7; D is unclear. In germline, CDR1 is SGHRS, CDR2 YFSETQ. This CDR3 is 13 amino acids long. V lost 0 bases and J 7 bases, leaving 11 bases between the germline ends. CDR3 residues: CASSLGGRQEQYF. For the CDR3, the DNA is TGCGCCAGCAGCTTGGGGGGTAGGCAAGAGCAGTACTTC.

V and J are TRBV7-2 and TRBJ2-2, with D uncertain. The CDR3 is 14 amino acids. Trimming stripped 5 bases from V and 4 bases from J, with 11 bases between. The germline gives CDR1 SGHTA, CDR2 FQGNSA. The CDR3 coding sequence is TGTGCCAGCAGCCGATGGGAAGGCACCGGGGAGCTGTTTTTT. Translating gives CASSRWEGTGELFF.

The V call is TRBV5-1, the J call TRBJ1-6; tentatively, D is TRBD1 (5 bases). Trimming removed 2 bases from V and 13 bases from J, with 13 bases in between. CDR1 is SGHRS, CDR2 YFSETQ, per germline. This CDR3 is built from 13 residues. The CDR3 bases are TGCGCCAGCAGCTTACAGGATTCGGCGCCCCTCCACTTT. It codes for CASSLQDSAPLHF.

This rearrangement joins TRBV30 to TRBJ2-1; TRBD2 matches at 13 bases. The CDR3 runs 17 residues. The germline gives CDR1 GTSNPN, CDR2 SVGIG (reference sequence). After removal of 4 bases from V and 3 bases from J, the junction contained 9 bases not matched to a gene. In DNA, the CDR3 is TGTGCCTGGACTCTGGGACTAGCGGGGTCAGGCTACAATGAGCAGTTCTTC. Protein product: CAWTLGLAGSGYNEQFF.

The rearrangement links TRBV7-2 to TRBJ2-5; TRBD2 agrees at 9 bases. Losses at the gene ends were 2 bases for V and 3 bases for J; bases not matched to a gene: 16. In germline, CDR1 is SGHTA, CDR2 FQGNSA. This CDR3 is built from 19 residues. In DNA, the CDR3 is TGTGCCAGCAGCTTAAGACCCCCGGGGCTAGCGGGGCAGAAAGAGACCCAGTACTTC. Amino acids: CASSLRPPGLAGQKETQYF.

The genes are TRBV5-1 and TRBJ1-1, with no clear D. The CDR3 is 14 amino acids. Germline V gene sequence: CDR1 SGHRS, CDR2 YFSETQ. V was shortened by 0 bases and J by 5 bases, with 11 bases between the two germline ends. CDR3 region: CASSLVQEGTEAFF. The CDR3 region has the DNA TGCGCCAGCAGCTTGGTGCAGGAGGGAACTGAAGCTTTCTTT.

The CDR3, as DNA: TGTGCCAGCTCAAACGGGGTTCTCTACGAGCAGTACTTC. Residues: CASSNGVLYEQYF. The genes are TRBV18 and TRBJ2-7; weak D call: TRBD2 (5 bases). The CDR3 has 13 amino acids. Germline V gene sequence: CDR1 KGHSH, CDR2 LQKENI. Trimming left V 5 bases short and J 3 bases short, with 11 bases between.

The CDR3 DNA reads TGTGCCATCAGTGATCGTACGCCTAACTATGGCTACACCTTC. As protein: CAISDRTPNYGYTF. This chain links TRBV10-3 with TRBJ1-2; D gene ambiguous. Trimming left V 3 bases short and J 0 bases short, with 8 bases between. Germline CDR1 reads ENHRY; CDR2 reads SYGVKD. The CDR3 has 14 residues.

As DNA, the CDR3 is TGTGCCAGCAGCTTACTATGGGGACAGGGGGGCTACGAGCAGTACTTC. Translation: CASSLLWGQGGYEQYF. The genes are TRBV7-8 and TRBJ2-7, with TRBD1 identical over 11 bases. The length of the CDR3 is 16 residues. Germline V gene lookup returns CDR1 SGHVS and CDR2 FQNEAQ. The trim removed 2 bases at V and 3 bases at J, leaving 6 bases unmatched.

The V call is TRBV7-9, the J call TRBJ1-3, with 7 bases aligning to TRBD1. Losses at the gene ends were 6 bases for V and 1 base for J; bases not matched to a gene: 12. CDR1 and CDR2 from the germline V gene are SEHNR and FQNEAQ (reference sequence). The CDR3 is 17 amino acids. The CDR3 loop reads CASRRGTGVVSGNTIYF. The CDR3 region has the DNA TGTGCCAGCAGGCGCGGTACAGGGGTCGTTTCTGGAAACACCATATATTTT. The full variable domain, its missing parts supplied by reference TRBV7-9 and TRBJ1-3, is DTGVSQNPRHKITKRGQNVTFRCDPISEHNRLYWYRQTLGQGPEFLTYFQNEAQLEKSRLLSDRFSAERPKGSFSTLEIQRTEQGDSAMYLCASRRGTGVVSGNTIYFGEGSWLTVV.

This clone has a handful of counts. This rearrangement joins TRBV6-5 to TRBJ1-2; 10 bases agree with TRBD1. CDR3 size: 15 residues. Per germline, CDR1 MNHEY and CDR2 SVGAGI. V lost 6 bases and J lost 4; bases outside the gene matches: 8. The CDR3 region has the DNA TGTGCCAGCAGGGGACGGACAGGGGGAAGCTATGGCTACACCTTC. This translates into CASRGRTGGSYGYTF.

The rearrangement uses TRBV4-1 and TRBJ1-3; TRBD1 matches 7 bases. Losses at the gene ends were 1 base for V and 0 bases for J; bases not matched to a gene: 3. Germline CDR1 and CDR2: MGHRA and YSYEKL. The CDR3 has 16 residues. CDR3 residues: CASSQARGGSGNTIYF. CDR3 DNA sequence: TGCGCCAGCAGCCAAGCCAGGGGGGGCTCTGGAAACACCATATATTTT.

Only a few counts were recorded for this clone. The J gene is TRBJ1-2, the V gene TRBV9; D ambiguous. This CDR3 region has 15 residues. V lost 0 bases, J lost 0 bases, and 9 bases lay in between. Germline V gene sequence: CDR1 SGDLS, CDR2 YYNGEE. The CDR3 DNA is TGTGCCAGCAGCGTAGAACTGGAACCTAACTATGGCTACACCTTC. It translates to CASSVELEPNYGYTF.

The genes are TRBV9 and TRBJ2-7; D may be TRBD2 (6 bases). The V end was cut by 2 bases, the J end by 0 bases, with 9 bases between. This CDR3 spans 14 amino acids. CDR1 and CDR2 (germline): SGDLS, YYNGEE. Here the CDR3 reads CASSVRDFSYEQYF. The CDR3 DNA reads as TGTGCCAGCAGCGTCCGGGACTTCTCCTACGAGCAGTACTTC.

The chain recombines TRBV28 with TRBJ1-2; TRBD1 matches at 10 bases. Trimming took 6 bases from V and 4 from J; bases not matched to a gene: 5. The CDR3 consists of 14 residues. Germline CDR1 MDHEN, CDR2 SYDVKM. The CDR3, as DNA: TGTGCCAGCAGACGACAGGGGGCTATCTATGGCTACACCTTC. Translated: CASRRQGAIYGYTF.

This chain joins TRBV19 and TRBJ1-4; 8 bases map to TRBD1. Germline values: CDR1 LNHDA, CDR2 SQIVND (reference sequence). CDR3 length equals 15 residues. The trim removed 3 bases at V and 8 bases at J, leaving 8 bases unmatched. The CDR3 nucleotides are TGTGCCAGTAGTATCGAGGACAGGGCACGGGAAAAACTGTTTTTT. Translated, it gives CASSIEDRAREKLFF.